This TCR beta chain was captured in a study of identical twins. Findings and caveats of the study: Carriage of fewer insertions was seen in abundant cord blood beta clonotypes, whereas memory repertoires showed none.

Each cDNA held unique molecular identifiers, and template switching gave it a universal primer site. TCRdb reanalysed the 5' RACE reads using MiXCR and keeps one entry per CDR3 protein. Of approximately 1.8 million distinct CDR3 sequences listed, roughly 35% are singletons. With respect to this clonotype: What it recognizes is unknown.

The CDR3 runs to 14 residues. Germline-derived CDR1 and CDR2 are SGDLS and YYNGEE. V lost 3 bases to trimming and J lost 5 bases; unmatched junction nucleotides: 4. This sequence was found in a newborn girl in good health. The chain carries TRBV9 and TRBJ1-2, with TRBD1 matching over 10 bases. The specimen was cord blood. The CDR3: CASSGGTGDYGYTF. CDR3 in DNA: TGTGCCAGCAGCGGGGGGACAGGGGATTATGGCTACACCTTC. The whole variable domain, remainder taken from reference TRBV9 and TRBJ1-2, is DSGVTQTPKHLITATGQRVTLRCSPRSGDLSVYWYQQSLDQGLQFLIQYYNGEERAKGNILERFSAQQFPDLHSELNLSSLELGDSALYFCASSGGTGDYGYTFGSGTRLTVV.